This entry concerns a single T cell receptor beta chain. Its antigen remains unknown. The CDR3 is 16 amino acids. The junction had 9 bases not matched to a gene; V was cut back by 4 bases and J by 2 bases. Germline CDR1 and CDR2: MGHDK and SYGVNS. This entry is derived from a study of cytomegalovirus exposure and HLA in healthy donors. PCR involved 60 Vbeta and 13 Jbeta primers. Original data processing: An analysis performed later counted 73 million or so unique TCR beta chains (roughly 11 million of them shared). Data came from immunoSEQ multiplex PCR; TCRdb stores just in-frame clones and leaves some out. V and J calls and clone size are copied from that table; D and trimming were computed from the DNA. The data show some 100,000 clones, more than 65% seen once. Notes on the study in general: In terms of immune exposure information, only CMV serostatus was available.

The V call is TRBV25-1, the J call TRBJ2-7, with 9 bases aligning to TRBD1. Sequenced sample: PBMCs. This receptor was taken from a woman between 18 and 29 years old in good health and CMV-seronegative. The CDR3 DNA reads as TGTGCCAGCAGTGGTCCGGGACAGGGTTCCCCCTACGAGCAGTACTTC. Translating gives CASSGPGQGSPYEQYF.